A single sample gave rise to the 4 T cell receptor beta chains below, sequenced in a study of shared clonotypes between healthy human individuals. Repertoires were generated with immunoSEQ multiplex PCR, while TCRdb's copy carries only in-frame clones and drops some. The sample consists of 1,100,000 or so clones, about four fifths of them appearing once. The specimen sequenced was memory CD4+ T cells from PBMCs. The subset was: CD45RA-negative fraction. These receptors were taken from a man aged 18 to 35 in good health. Some clones in this sample may be carry-over from other donors' samples.

The rearrangement joins TRBV28 to TRBJ1-4; D may be TRBD1 (6 bases). Trimming removed 5 bases at V and 8 bases at J, with 21 bases between. There are 16 residues in the CDR3. Per germline, CDR1 MDHEN and CDR2 SYDVKM. The CDR3 bases are TGTGCCAGCAGTCTTGGGGGGGCGATAGGTCTCGAAAAACTGTTTTTT. Amino acids: CASSLGGAIGLEKLFF.

As for this clone: Other DNA sequences in the same sample also yield this CDR3. The chain employs TRBV5-1 and TRBJ2-3, with 11 bases matching TRBD2. Germline V gene data show CDR1 as SGHRS and CDR2 as YFSETQ. CDR3 length equals 16 residues. V lost 3 bases and J lost 2; bases outside the gene matches: 5. The CDR3 DNA is TGCGCCAGCAGCTCAGGGACTAGCGGATACACAGATACGCAGTATTTT. As protein: CASSSGTSGYTDTQYF.

In the case of this clone: Other DNA sequences in the same sample also yield this CDR3. CDR3: CASSLPGGETQYF. The CDR3, as DNA: TGTGCCAGCAGCTTGCCAGGGGGAGAGACCCAGTACTTC. The gene calls are TRBV5-4 and TRBJ2-5; 7 nucleotides match TRBD1. This CDR3 is 13 amino acids long. Germline V CDR1 and CDR2: SGHNT, YYREEE (reference sequence). V gave up 1 base and J gave up 4 bases; unmatched junction bases: 1.

The chain combines TRBV5-6 with TRBJ2-1, with 8 nucleotides matching TRBD2. In germline, CDR1 is SGHDT, CDR2 YYEEEE. V dropped 0 bases and J dropped 9; count of bases not matched to a gene: 8. This CDR3 spans 15 amino acids. The CDR3 nucleotides read TGTGCCAGCAGCTTGGAGCCGGGAGGGCCGGGTGAGCAGTTCTTC. Translated, it gives CASSLEPGGPGEQFF.